This T cell receptor beta chain was obtained from a study of tumor-infiltrating lymphocytes in primary liver carcinoma. Study-wide context: Tumors were staged T1-T3 N0M0 and measured roughly 4.2 to 10 cm across. Notes on the study in general: Tumors and blood were compared for top-250-clone fraction, and tumors had the significantly higher value (p = 0.039). Only about 8-24% of top clones showed up in all five tumor regions.

Production of TCR beta cDNA used around 460 ng total RNA together with a constant-region primer. Library construction for TCR beta comprised three nested multiplex PCR rounds performed with slightly modified ARM-PCR. TRBV1-TRBV30 forward primers and a C-beta reverse primer were used in the first two PCR rounds, which each ran for nine to ten cycles. In TCRdb, the multiplex PCR reads were re-called with MiXCR into one record per CDR3 protein. The data show some 190,000 distinct CDR3 sequences, approximately 86% seen once. Notes on this clonotype: Antigen unknown. One junction end disagrees with the germline gene, perhaps due to a read error.

Germline CDR1 and CDR2: MGHRA and YSYEKL. The CDR3 loop spans 13 amino acids. DNA and RNA were both co-extracted from about 19-30 mg of bulk tissue that had not been sorted. Surgical resection served as treatment for the primary liver carcinoma of these patients. Sequencing input: tumor tissue from primary liver carcinoma. V gene TRBV4-1 combines with J gene TRBJ2-3, with 7 bases lining up with TRBD1. This TCR derives from a man aged 35 to 55 with primary liver carcinoma and hepatitis B virus infection. The CDR3 region is CANSMDRRDTQYF. The CDR3 DNA is TGCGCCAACAGCATGGACAGGAGAGATACGCAGTATTTT.